What follows are 14 T cell receptor beta chains derived from one specimen sequenced in a study of cytomegalovirus exposure and HLA in healthy donors. The repertoire was sequenced with immunoSEQ multiplex PCR; TCRdb's copy has only in-frame clones and lacks some. The sample has approximately 160,000 clones, 85% to 90% seen once. The specimen was PBMCs. The origin of the receptors is a man aged 18 to 30 in good health and CMV-seropositive.

The J gene is TRBJ1-1, the V gene TRBV18; 8 nucleotides agree with TRBD1. V was clipped by 5 bases and J by 5 bases; unmatched bases: 10. Germline V gives CDR1 KGHSH, CDR2 LQKENI. The CDR3 extends over 15 amino acids. The CDR3 here is CASSTLDRVGTEAFF. In nucleotides, the CDR3 is TGTGCCAGCTCAACCTTGGACAGGGTCGGGACTGAAGCTTTCTTT.

The chain has TRBV4-1 and TRBJ1-4; a possible D gene is TRBD1 (6 bases). Trimming pared 2 bases from V and 3 bases from J, leaving 10 bases between. The CDR3 runs 15 residues. CDR1 and CDR2 from the germline V gene are MGHRA and YSYEKL. DNA of the CDR3: TGCGCCAGCAGCCAAACCGGGACACCTAATGAAAAACTGTTTTTT. Encoded protein: CASSQTGTPNEKLFF.

The chain couples TRBV30 to TRBJ2-7, with 8 bases that match TRBD2. Trimming removed 4 bases from V and 2 bases from J; junction bases left unmatched: 7. CDR1 and CDR2 (germline): GTSNPN, SVGIG (reference sequence). The CDR3 has 14 amino acids. The CDR3 DNA is TGTGCCTGGACGGGGGGGCTTTTTCCCTACGAGCAGTACTTC. It translates to CAWTGGLFPYEQYF. The full variable domain, completed using reference TRBV30 and TRBJ2-7, is SQTIHQWPATLVQPVGSPLSLECTVEGTSNPNLYWYRQAAGRGLQLLFYSVGIGQISSEVPQNLSASRPQDRQFILSSKKLLLSDSGFYLCAWTGGLFPYEQYFGPGTRLTVT.

The J gene is TRBJ2-5, the V gene TRBV5-1; 10 bases align to TRBD1. The germline gives CDR1 SGHRS, CDR2 YFSETQ. Trimming took 4 bases from V and 1 from J; bases not matched to a gene: 4. The CDR3 covers 15 residues. Here the CDR3 reads CASSTGTGAQETQYF. CDR3 sequence (DNA): TGCGCCAGCAGCACGGGGACAGGGGCCCAAGAGACCCAGTACTTC.

V usage is TRBV30 and J usage is TRBJ1-2; D possibly corresponds to TRBD1 (6 bases). V was trimmed by 1 base and J by 3 bases, leaving 12 bases between them. The CDR3 sequence is 14 residues long. Germline V gene data show CDR1 as GTSNPN and CDR2 as SVGIG (reference sequence). CDR3 sequence: CAWSGQERDYGYTF. The CDR3 bases are TGTGCCTGGAGTGGACAGGAGAGGGACTATGGCTACACCTTC.

The V call is TRBV12-5, the J call TRBJ2-6, with D possibly TRBD1 on 6 matching bases. This CDR3 contains 18 residues. Germline lookup yields CDR1 LGHNT and CDR2 FRNRAP. Trimming took 5 bases from V and 5 from J, leaving 22 bases between them. In nucleotides, the CDR3 is TGTGCTAGTGGTACACTTGGTTTGCAGGACAGTCGGGCCAACGTCCTGACTTTC. This translates into CASGTLGLQDSRANVLTF.

This clone has just a few counts. This rearrangement joins TRBV19 to TRBJ1-1, with D tentatively TRBD1 (5 bases). Germline CDR1 and CDR2: LNHDA and SQIVND (reference sequence). The CDR3 loop spans 15 amino acids. V shed 4 bases and J shed 4 bases, with 16 bases lying between them. The CDR3 nucleotides read TGTGCCAGTAGTAAGGTCCCCAGGGTGGGCACTGAAGCTTTCTTT. Translating it yields CASSKVPRVGTEAFF.

This clone has a single count. The chain has TRBV5-1 and TRBJ2-5, with 11 bases aligning to TRBD1. This CDR3 is built from 16 residues. Germline assignment: CDR1 SGHRS and CDR2 YFSETQ. V lost 6 bases to trimming and J lost 1 base; unmatched junction nucleotides: 8. This chain's CDR3 is CASMLGTGGTQETQYF. The CDR3 DNA reads TGCGCCAGCATGCTCGGGACAGGGGGTACCCAAGAGACCCAGTACTTC. The full variable domain, with the rest looked up from reference TRBV5-1 and TRBJ2-5, is KAGVTQTPRYLIKTRGQQVTLSCSPISGHRSVSWYQQTPGQGLQFLFEYFSETQRNKGNFPGRFSGRQFSNSRSEMNVSTLELGDSALYLCASMLGTGGTQETQYFGPGTRLLVL.

The V call is TRBV5-1, the J call TRBJ2-1; D might be TRBD1 (5 bases). Germline V gene data show CDR1 as SGHRS and CDR2 as YFSETQ. The ends were cut back, 0 bases at V and 5 bases at J, with 12 bases in the middle. The CDR3 sequence is 15 residues long. The CDR3 sequence is CASSLVPGLDNEQFF. The CDR3 region has the DNA TGCGCCAGCAGCTTGGTTCCAGGGTTGGACAATGAGCAGTTCTTC.

The chain is built from TRBV30 and TRBJ2-7, with D possibly matching TRBD1 (5 bases). The ends were cut back, 0 bases at V and 6 bases at J, with 12 bases in the middle. The germline CDR1 and CDR2 sequences are GTSNPN and SVGIG (reference sequence). The CDR3 has 13 amino acids. CDR3 residues: CAWSVIQGGEQYF. CDR3 in DNA: TGTGCCTGGAGTGTAATTCAGGGCGGCGAGCAGTACTTC.

The chain couples TRBV6-6 to TRBJ1-1; 8 bases match TRBD1. The CDR3 is made up of 13 amino acids. The V and J ends lost 8 bases and 5 bases, in that order; junction bases with no gene match: 7. The V gene's germline CDR1 is MNHNY and CDR2 SVGAGI (reference sequence). CDR3 sequence: CASQDRVWTEAFF. The CDR3 DNA follows: TGTGCCAGCCAGGACAGGGTGTGGACTGAAGCTTTCTTT.

The V and J genes are TRBV11-2 and TRBJ2-6; D is possibly TRBD2 (7 bases). The germline V gene has CDR1 SGHAT and CDR2 FQNNGV. V was shortened by 2 bases and J by 2 bases, with 10 bases between the two germline ends. This CDR3 contains 16 residues. The CDR3 protein is CASSLRGGTGANVLTF. The CDR3, as DNA: TGTGCCAGCAGCTTAAGGGGGGGAACTGGGGCCAACGTCCTGACTTTC. The variable domain in full, completed from reference TRBV11-2 and TRBJ2-6, reads EAGVAQSPRYKIIEKRQSVAFWCNPISGHATLYWYQQILGQGPKLLIQFQNNGVVDDSQLPKDRFSAERLKGVDSTLKIQPAKLEDSAVYLCASSLRGGTGANVLTFGAGSRLTVL.

The chain joins TRBV29-1 to TRBJ2-5; 8 bases are shared with TRBD2. Germline values: CDR1 SQVTM, CDR2 ANQGSEA. The V segment lost 6 bases and the J segment 1 base; nucleotides outside the gene matches: 7. This CDR3 has 14 amino acids. The CDR3 DNA reads TGCAGCGTCTCGGGAGGGCCGGGCCAAGAGACCCAGTACTTC. Residues: CSVSGGPGQETQYF.

The CDR3 nucleotides are TGTGCCAGCAGCCCGGGACAGGGAGGGGGCACCATATATTTT. Protein product: CASSPGQGGGTIYF. The gene calls are TRBV4-2 and TRBJ1-3, with 9 bases that match TRBD1. V shed 4 bases and J 9 bases; nucleotides not matched to a gene: 7. There are 14 residues in the CDR3. CDR1 and CDR2 from the germline V gene are LGHNA and YNFKEQ.